Below, 4 T cell receptor beta chains from the same sample are listed, as sequenced in a study of blood T cell repertoires in COVID-19. The assay was immunoSEQ multiplex PCR, and TCRdb's table has in-frame clones only and misses some. The sample holds about 100,000 clones, roughly nine tenths seen once. Sequencing was performed on peripheral blood. The receptors here all came from a man aged 55 to 70 with acute or convalescent COVID-19.

The chain links TRBV5-4 to TRBJ2-3; 7 bases fit TRBD1. Trimming at V came to 4 bases and at J to 6 bases, leaving 8 bases not matched to a gene. The CDR3 consists of 14 residues. Germline values: CDR1 SGHNT, CDR2 YYREEE (reference sequence). The CDR3 spells CASSPGQVRDTQYF. The CDR3 DNA is TGTGCCAGCAGCCCTGGACAGGTGAGGGATACGCAGTATTTT.

The rearrangement links TRBV23-1 to TRBJ1-6; D not certain. TRBV23-1 is an ORF for which the function is uncertain. This CDR3 contains 17 residues. Trimming took 0 bases from V and 6 from J, leaving 15 bases between them. The CDR3 DNA sequence: TGCGCCAGCAGTCAATCGAAGGAGGTTGAACCTAATTCACCCCTCCACTTT. Protein: CASSQSKEVEPNSPLHF.

This chain joins TRBV19 and TRBJ1-5; D unclear. Per germline, CDR1 LNHDA and CDR2 SQIVND (reference sequence). The CDR3 has 12 amino acids. V was clipped by 3 bases and J by 7 bases, with 7 bases between them. CDR3 nucleotides: TGTGCCAGTAGTATGAGTCCGCAGCCCCAGCATTTT. Translating it yields CASSMSPQPQHF.

The V call is TRBV3-1 (or the pseudogene TRBV3-2), the J call TRBJ1-1; D perhaps matches TRBD1 (6 bases). Germline CDR1 is LGHDT and CDR2 is YNNKEL (reference sequence). Deletions cut 4 bases from V and 0 bases from J, with 12 bases between. The CDR3 covers 15 residues. The CDR3 DNA sequence: TGTGCCAGCAGCCCCCTAACAGGGATGAACACTGAAGCTTTCTTT. Protein product: CASSPLTGMNTEAFF.